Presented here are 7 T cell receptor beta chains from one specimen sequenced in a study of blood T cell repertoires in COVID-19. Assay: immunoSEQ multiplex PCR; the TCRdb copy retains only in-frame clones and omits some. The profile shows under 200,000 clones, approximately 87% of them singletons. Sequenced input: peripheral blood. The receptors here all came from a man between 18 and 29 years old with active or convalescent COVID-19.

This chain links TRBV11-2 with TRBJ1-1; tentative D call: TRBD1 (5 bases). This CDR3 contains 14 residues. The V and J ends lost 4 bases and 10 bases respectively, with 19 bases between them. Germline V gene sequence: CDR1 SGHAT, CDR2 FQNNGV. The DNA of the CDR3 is TGTGCCAGCAGCTATACGGAGGGTGGGACGGTAGCTTTCTTT. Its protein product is CASSYTEGGTVAFF.

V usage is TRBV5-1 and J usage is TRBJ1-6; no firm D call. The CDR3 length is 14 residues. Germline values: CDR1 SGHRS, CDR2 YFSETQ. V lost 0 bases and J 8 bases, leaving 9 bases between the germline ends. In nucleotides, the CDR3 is TGCGCCAGCAGCTTGGGAGGGAAAGATTCACCCCTCCACTTT. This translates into CASSLGGKDSPLHF. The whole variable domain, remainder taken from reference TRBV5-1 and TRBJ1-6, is KAGVTQTPRYLIKTRGQQVTLSCSPISGHRSVSWYQQTPGQGLQFLFEYFSETQRNKGNFPGRFSGRQFSNSRSEMNVSTLELGDSALYLCASSLGGKDSPLHFGNGTRLTVT.

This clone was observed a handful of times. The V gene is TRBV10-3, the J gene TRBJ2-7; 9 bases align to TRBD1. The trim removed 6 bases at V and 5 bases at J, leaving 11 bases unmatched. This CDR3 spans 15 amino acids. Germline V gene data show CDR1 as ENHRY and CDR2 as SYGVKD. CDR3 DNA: TGTGCCATCAGCGGGGACAGGGTAAGTCCCCACGAGCAGTACTTC. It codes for CAISGDRVSPHEQYF.

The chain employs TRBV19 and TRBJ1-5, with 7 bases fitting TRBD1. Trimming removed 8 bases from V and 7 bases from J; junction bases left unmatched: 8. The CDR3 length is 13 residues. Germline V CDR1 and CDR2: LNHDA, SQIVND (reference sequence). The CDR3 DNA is TGTGCCAGTTCGACAGGGCGGTGGCAGCCCCAGCATTTT. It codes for CASSTGRWQPQHF.

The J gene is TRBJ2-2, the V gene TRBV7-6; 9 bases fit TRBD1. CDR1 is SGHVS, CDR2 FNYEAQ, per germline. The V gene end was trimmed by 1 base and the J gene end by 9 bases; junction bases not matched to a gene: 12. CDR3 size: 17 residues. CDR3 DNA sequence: TGTGCCAGCAGCTTAGTCTCGGGGACAGGGCCCTTCCGGGAGCTGTTTTTT. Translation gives CASSLVSGTGPFRELFF.

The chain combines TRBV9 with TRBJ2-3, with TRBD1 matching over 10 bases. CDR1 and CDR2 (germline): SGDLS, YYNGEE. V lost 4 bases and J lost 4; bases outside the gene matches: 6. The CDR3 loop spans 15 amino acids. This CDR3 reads CASSTRTGGSDTQYF. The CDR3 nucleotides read TGTGCCAGCAGCACTCGGACAGGGGGTTCAGATACGCAGTATTTT. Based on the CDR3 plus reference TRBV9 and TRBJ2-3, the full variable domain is DSGVTQTPKHLITATGQRVTLRCSPRSGDLSVYWYQQSLDQGLQFLIQYYNGEERAKGNILERFSAQQFPDLHSELNLSSLELGDSALYFCASSTRTGGSDTQYFGPGTRLTVL.

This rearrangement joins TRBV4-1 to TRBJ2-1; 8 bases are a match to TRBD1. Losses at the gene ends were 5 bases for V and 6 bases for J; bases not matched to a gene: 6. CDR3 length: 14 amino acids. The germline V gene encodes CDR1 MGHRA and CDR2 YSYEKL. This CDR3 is CASSTWTGFNEQFF. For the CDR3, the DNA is TGCGCCAGCAGCACTTGGACAGGGTTCAATGAGCAGTTCTTC.